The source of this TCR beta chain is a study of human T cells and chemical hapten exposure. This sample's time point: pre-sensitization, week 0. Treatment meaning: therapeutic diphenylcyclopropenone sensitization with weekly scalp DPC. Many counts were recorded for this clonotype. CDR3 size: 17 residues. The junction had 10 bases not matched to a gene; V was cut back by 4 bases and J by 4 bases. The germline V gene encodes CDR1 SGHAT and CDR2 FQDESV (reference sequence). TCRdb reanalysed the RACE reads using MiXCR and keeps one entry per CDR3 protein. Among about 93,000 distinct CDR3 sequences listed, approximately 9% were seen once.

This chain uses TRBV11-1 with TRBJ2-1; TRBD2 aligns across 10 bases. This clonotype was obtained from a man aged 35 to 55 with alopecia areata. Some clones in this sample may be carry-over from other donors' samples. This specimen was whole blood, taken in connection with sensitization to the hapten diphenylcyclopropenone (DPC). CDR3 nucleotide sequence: TGTGCCAGCAGCTCTCCCTTGACTAGCGGGCATTACAATGAGCAGTTCTTC. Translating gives CASSSPLTSGHYNEQFF.